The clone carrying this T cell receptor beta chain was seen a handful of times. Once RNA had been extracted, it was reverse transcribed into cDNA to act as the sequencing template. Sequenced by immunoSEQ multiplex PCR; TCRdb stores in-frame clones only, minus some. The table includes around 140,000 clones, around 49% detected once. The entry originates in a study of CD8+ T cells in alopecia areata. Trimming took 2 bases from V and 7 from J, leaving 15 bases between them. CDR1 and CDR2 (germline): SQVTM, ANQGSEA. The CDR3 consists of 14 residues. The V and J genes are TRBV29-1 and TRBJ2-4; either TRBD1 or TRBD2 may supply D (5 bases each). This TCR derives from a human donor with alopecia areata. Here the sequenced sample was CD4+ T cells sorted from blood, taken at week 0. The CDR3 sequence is CSVEWGLWGNIQYF. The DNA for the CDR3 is TGCAGCGTTGAATGGGGCTTATGGGGGAACATTCAGTACTTC.